The TCR beta chain described here comes from a study of blood T cell repertoires in COVID-19. The overall study: Acute-phase and convalescent COVID-19 samples originated in the United States, Italy and Spain.

Original processing notes: By means of reference gene primer amplification, nucleated cell counts were estimated. Clones were read by immunoSEQ multiplex PCR, and TCRdb kept only the in-frame ones, dropping some. V and J calls and clone size are copied from that table; D and trimming were computed from the DNA. The sample yields some 200,000 clones, 70% to 90% seen once. Per the germline V gene, CDR1 is SGHVS and CDR2 is FQNEAQ. The CDR3 is 14 amino acids. The V gene lost 4 bases and the J gene lost 5 bases, with 14 bases spanning the gap. V is TRBV7-8 and J is TRBJ2-5, with TRBD2 as a possible D gene (5 bases). Sequenced: peripheral blood. The TCR originated in a man between 45 and 60 years old who had recovered from COVID-19. The CDR3, as DNA: TGTGCCAGCAGCTACGCTATGGGGAGCGAGACCCAGTACTTC. It translates to CASSYAMGSETQYF. Together with reference TRBV7-8 and TRBJ2-5, the CDR3 gives the full variable domain: GAGVSQSPRYKVAKRGQDVALRCDPISGHVSLFWYQQALGQGPEFLTYFQNEAQLDKSGLPSDRFFAERPEGSVSTLKIQRTQQEDSAVYLCASSYAMGSETQYFGPGTRLLVL.